These 5 T cell receptor beta chains were all obtained from the same sample, sequenced in a study of Ad26.COV2.S vaccination and SARS-CoV-2 variants (dated by TCRdb to the early 2020s). Libraries came from the immunoSEQ multiplex PCR assay. The source is immuneACCESS, and TCRdb retained only in-frame sequences with V and J called. Part of the clones is not carried over; for the studies checked, unresolved V genes explain less than half of this, and the remainder is unexplained. This sample lists fewer than 500,000 clones; roughly 89% were detected once. The ten largest clones add up to approximately 2.5% of the sample. Explained via the paper, the treatment or condition label denotes: 15 to 20 received Ad26.COV2.S at low or high dose, single or two shots; a few received placebo; per-sample allocation not given. Repertoires of vaccine and placebo recipients were sequenced from samples collected on day 63 after the first injection.

This specimen consisted of peripheral blood, obtained in a trial of Ad26.COV2.S vaccine versus placebo. The receptors stem from a person aged 18-65 years who received the Ad26.COV2.S COVID-19 vaccine or a placebo.

This clone was seen a few times. V gene TRBV30 combines with J gene TRBJ1-5, with D unresolved. The CDR3 has 13 residues. The germline CDR1 and CDR2 sequences are GTSNPN and SVGIG (reference sequence). Trimming left V 2 bases short and J 11 bases short, with 16 bases between. CDR3 region: CAWSRAGGVAQHF. The CDR3 region has the DNA TGTGCCTGGAGTAGGGCAGGTGGGGTAGCCCAGCATTTT.

The chain combines TRBV25-1 with TRBJ2-3; 8 bases map to TRBD2. Trimming took 2 bases from V and 4 from J; bases not matched to a gene: 5. The CDR3 loop spans 15 amino acids. Germline V gene sequence: CDR1 MGHDK, CDR2 SYGVNS. The CDR3 DNA reads as TGTGCCAGCAGTGAAGGGACTAGTCGATCAGATACGCAGTATTTT. It codes for CASSEGTSRSDTQYF.

Of note for this clone: Other DNA sequences within the sample encode an identical CDR3. In nucleotides, the CDR3 is TGTGCCAGTAGTATAAGGTCTCAGCCCCAGCATTTT. It specifies CASSIRSQPQHF. V gene TRBV19 combines with J gene TRBJ1-5; no reliable D call. The CDR3 is 12 residues long. The germline V gene has CDR1 LNHDA and CDR2 SQIVND (reference sequence). V gave up 2 bases and J gave up 6 bases, with 5 bases separating them.

The gene calls are TRBV2 and TRBJ1-5; 10 bases agree with TRBD1. The V gene end was trimmed by 7 bases and the J gene end by 1 base; junction bases not matched to a gene: 4. CDR1 and CDR2 from the germline V gene are SNHLY and FYNNEI. The CDR3 loop spans 15 amino acids. CDR3 bases: TGTGCCAGCATACGGGACAGGGGAAGCAATCAGCCCCAGCATTTT. Its translation is CASIRDRGSNQPQHF.

The chain carries TRBV2 and TRBJ1-6; 7 bases agree with TRBD1. CDR1 SNHLY and CDR2 FYNNEI come from the germline V gene. V lost 8 bases to trimming and J lost 7 bases; unmatched junction nucleotides: 8. CDR3 length equals 14 residues. This chain's CDR3 is CASGDSYSNSPLHF. CDR3 sequence (DNA): TGTGCCAGCGGGGACAGTTATTCAAATTCACCCCTCCACTTT. Complete variable domain (other parts from reference TRBV2 and TRBJ1-6): EPEVTQTPSHQVTQMGQEVILRCVPISNHLYFYWYRQILGQKVEFLVSFYNNEISEKSEIFDDQFSVERPDGSNFTLKIRSTKLEDSAMYFCASGDSYSNSPLHFGNGTRLTVT.